The 29 T cell receptor beta chains below come from one sample, sequenced in a study of cytomegalovirus exposure and HLA in healthy donors. The PCR made use of 60 Vbeta and 13 Jbeta primers. Libraries were prepared by immunoSEQ multiplex PCR; TCRdb keeps only in-frame clonotypes and omits some of them. The table shows approximately 160,000 clones, with around 65% occurring only once. Sequencing used PBMCs. Receptor source: a middle-aged woman in good health and CMV-seropositive.

This clone was recorded a few times. The V call is TRBV7-2, the J call TRBJ1-5; D uncertain. CDR3 length: 14 residues. Deletions cut 0 bases from V and 0 bases from J, with 3 bases between. The germline V gene encodes CDR1 SGHTA and CDR2 FQGNSA. The CDR3 nucleotides are TGTGCCAGCAGCTTAGCAGCTAGCAATCAGCCCCAGCATTTT. Translation gives CASSLAASNQPQHF.

The chain links TRBV7-9 to TRBJ1-1; D unclear. The CDR3 is 15 amino acids. V was trimmed by 0 bases and J by 2 bases, leaving 10 bases between them. Germline CDR1 reads SEHNR; CDR2 reads FQNEAQ (reference sequence). In DNA, the CDR3 is TGTGCCAGCAGCTTAGCCGGGGTTCTAAACACTGAAGCTTTCTTT. Amino acids: CASSLAGVLNTEAFF. The entire variable domain, with the rest obtained from reference TRBV7-9 and TRBJ1-1, is as follows: DTGVSQNPRHKITKRGQNVTFRCDPISEHNRLYWYRQTLGQGPEFLTYFQNEAQLEKSRLLSDRFSAERPKGSFSTLEIQRTEQGDSAMYLCASSLAGVLNTEAFFGQGTRLTVV.

This clone has only one observation. A junction end diverges from the germline sequence, so it may reflect a read error. The rearrangement joins TRBV5-8 to TRBJ1-5; D gene unclear. The germline V gene has CDR1 SGHTS and CDR2 YDEGEE. This CDR3 comprises 13 residues. The CDR3 sequence: CASLRGLQQPQNF. For the CDR3, the DNA is TGTGCCAGCCTGCGAGGCCTTCAGCAGCCCCAGAATTTT.

This chain joins TRBV7-3 and TRBJ2-3; 13 bases line up with TRBD2. CDR3 size: 17 residues. Trimming cost V 2 bases and J 6 bases; bases outside gene matches: 8. CDR1 SGHTA and CDR2 FQGTGA come from the germline V gene. The chain's CDR3 is CASSLLEPGLAGDTQYF. As DNA, the CDR3 is TGTGCCAGCAGCTTACTAGAACCGGGACTAGCGGGGGATACGCAGTATTTT.

J is TRBJ1-1 and V is TRBV7-3; D unclear. Trimming removed 4 bases at V and 1 base at J, with 7 bases between. Per the germline V gene, CDR1 is SGHTA and CDR2 is FQGTGA. There are 13 residues in the CDR3. The chain's CDR3 is CASSYGGNTEAFF. Written as DNA, the CDR3 is TGTGCCAGCAGCTACGGCGGGAACACTGAAGCTTTCTTT. The full variable domain, its missing parts supplied by reference TRBV7-3 and TRBJ1-1, is GAGVSQTPSNKVTEKGKYVELRCDPISGHTALYWYRQSLGQGPEFLIYFQGTGAADDSGLPNDRFFAVRPEGSVSTLKIQRTERGDSAVYLCASSYGGNTEAFFGQGTRLTVV.

The genes are TRBV27 and TRBJ2-7, with 7 bases lining up with TRBD1. In germline, CDR1 is MNHEY, CDR2 SMNVEV (reference sequence). This CDR3 is built from 17 residues. V was clipped by 4 bases and J by 0 bases; unmatched bases: 12. For the CDR3, the DNA is TGTGCCAGCAGTTACCAGACACAGGGGTTGAGCTCCTACGAGCAGTACTTC. Protein sequence: CASSYQTQGLSSYEQYF.

This clone was seen a handful of times. The rearrangement joins TRBV6-5 to TRBJ2-7; 9 positions match TRBD1. The CDR3 runs 14 residues. Germline values: CDR1 MNHEY, CDR2 SVGAGI. The V segment lost 6 bases and the J segment 0 bases; nucleotides outside the gene matches: 3. In nucleotides, the CDR3 is TGTGCCAGCAGGGGACAGGGAAGCTCCTACGAGCAGTACTTC. Residues: CASRGQGSSYEQYF.

The CDR3 bases are TGTGCCAGCAGCCCCGAGCCCGGGACAGCCTACGAGCAGTACTTC. Amino acid sequence: CASSPEPGTAYEQYF. The chain links TRBV2 to TRBJ2-7, with 7 bases identical to TRBD1. From germline, CDR1 is SNHLY and CDR2 FYNNEI. V lost 6 bases and J lost 2; bases outside the gene matches: 10. This CDR3 spans 15 amino acids. The variable domain in full, with the rest retrieved from reference TRBV2 and TRBJ2-7, is EPEVTQTPSHQVTQMGQEVILRCVPISNHLYFYWYRQILGQKVEFLVSFYNNEISEKSEIFDDQFSVERPDGSNFTLKIRSTKLEDSAMYFCASSPEPGTAYEQYFGPGTRLTVT.

The CDR3 is CASSFQSSGTGGNEQFF. CDR3 in DNA: TGTGCCAGCAGTTTTCAGTCCTCTGGGACAGGGGGCAATGAGCAGTTCTTC. This rearrangement joins TRBV27 to TRBJ2-1; 11 bases agree with TRBD1. Germline V lookup: CDR1 MNHEY, CDR2 SMNVEV (reference sequence). The CDR3 is made up of 17 amino acids. Losses at the gene ends were 3 bases for V and 6 bases for J; bases not matched to a gene: 10.

This sequence joins TRBV5-4 and TRBJ2-5, with D possibly being TRBD1 (6 bases). The length of the CDR3 is 13 residues. V was trimmed by 6 bases and J by 5 bases, leaving 14 bases between them. Germline assignment: CDR1 SGHNT and CDR2 YYREEE (reference sequence). The CDR3 DNA reads as TGTGCCAGCAACCTACAGGGTGACGAGACCCAGTACTTC. It yields the protein CASNLQGDETQYF.

This clone has only a few counts. The chain carries TRBV29-1 and TRBJ1-1, with TRBD1 matching 7 bases. Losses at the gene ends were 3 bases for V and 5 bases for J; bases not matched to a gene: 6. The CDR3 length is 13 residues. Germline-derived CDR1 and CDR2 are SQVTM and ANQGSEA. The DNA for the CDR3 is TGCAGCGTTGAGGAGGGGGCGAGGACTGAAGCTTTCTTT. This encodes CSVEEGARTEAFF.

This chain connects TRBV7-2 to TRBJ2-1, with 10 bases fitting TRBD1. With 6 bases clipped from V and 12 bases from J, the junction kept 14 bases outside the gene matches. This CDR3 region has 15 residues. CDR1 and CDR2 from the germline V gene are SGHTA and FQGNSA. CDR3: CASRSGTGALTGQFF. The CDR3 nucleotides are TGTGCCAGCAGATCCGGGACAGGGGCCCTCACGGGGCAGTTCTTC.

The rearrangement links TRBV10-3 to TRBJ2-6; 12 bases match TRBD1. The J segment lost 1 base and the V segment lost 10 bases, leaving 14 bases of the junction unmatched. CDR3 length equals 19 residues. Germline V gene lookup returns CDR1 ENHRY and CDR2 SYGVKD. DNA for the CDR3: TGTGCCACTCATACCGGGACAGGGGGCGATATGTCTGGGGCCAACGTCCTGACTTTC. Translation gives CATHTGTGGDMSGANVLTF.

This clone was seen only a few times. The chain combines TRBV11-3 with TRBJ1-1, with unresolved D. Trimming left V 3 bases short and J 4 bases short, with 12 bases between. The germline V gene encodes CDR1 SGHNT and CDR2 YENEEA. The CDR3 runs to 14 residues. The CDR3 bases are TGTGCCAGCAGCTTTTCCCCGGAGGGCACTGAAGCTTTCTTT. This translates into CASSFSPEGTEAFF.

The rearrangement links TRBV19 to TRBJ2-3; 14 positions match TRBD2. CDR1 and CDR2 from the germline V gene are LNHDA and SQIVND (reference sequence). V lost 4 bases, J lost 4 bases, and 10 bases stayed unmatched. There are 18 residues in the CDR3. Written as DNA, the CDR3 is TGTGCCAGTAGTAGAGACCTCGGACTAGCGGGAGGAGCAGATACGCAGTATTTT. Translated, it gives CASSRDLGLAGGADTQYF.

The chain joins TRBV6-5 to TRBJ2-1; D gene ambiguous. This CDR3 is 13 amino acids long. The germline V and J ends were trimmed by 0 bases and 8 bases, with 8 bases remaining between them. CDR1 is MNHEY and CDR2 is SVGAGI in the germline V gene. DNA of the CDR3: TGTGCCAGCAGTTACTCCCCAGGTCATGAGCAGTTCTTC. Amino acid sequence: CASSYSPGHEQFF.

The gene calls are TRBV5-1 and TRBJ2-7; 11 bases align to TRBD1. This CDR3 has 16 amino acids. Germline loops: CDR1 SGHRS, CDR2 YFSETQ. V trimming: 0 bases; J trimming: 0 bases; junction bases outside the gene matches: 2. The CDR3 nucleotides read TGCGCCAGCAGCTTGGGGGACAGGGGGGTCTCCTACGAGCAGTACTTC. Translated, it gives CASSLGDRGVSYEQYF.

The chain employs TRBV29-1 and TRBJ1-2; D is uncertain. Germline CDR1 SQVTM, CDR2 ANQGSEA. Trimming stripped 7 bases from V and 7 bases from J, with 7 bases between. This CDR3 is built from 9 residues. The CDR3 region has the DNA TGCAGCGCAGGCACTGGCTACACCTTC. Its translation: CSAGTGYTF.

The V call is TRBV7-8, the J call TRBJ2-7; tentatively, D is TRBD1 (5 bases). The germline V gene encodes CDR1 SGHVS and CDR2 FQNEAQ. The CDR3 extends over 14 amino acids. Trimming shortened V by 1 base and J by 4 bases, and 11 bases separated the two germline ends. The DNA for the CDR3 is TGTGCCAGCAGCTTAGGGGCAGGGCAGTACGAGCAGTACTTC. Translating gives CASSLGAGQYEQYF.

This clone was recorded once. The chain joins TRBV4-2 to TRBJ2-3; no firm D call. This CDR3 is built from 14 residues. The V end was cut by 0 bases, the J end by 3 bases, with 7 bases between. The germline CDR1 and CDR2 sequences are LGHNA and YNFKEQ. The CDR3 spells CASSQDLKTDTQYF. CDR3 nucleotide sequence: TGTGCCAGCAGCCAAGATCTTAAAACAGATACGCAGTATTTT.

V gene TRBV19 combines with J gene TRBJ1-1, with 8 bases aligning to TRBD1. Germline V gene sequence: CDR1 LNHDA, CDR2 SQIVND (reference sequence). The V and J ends lost 3 bases and 1 base, in that order; junction bases with no gene match: 10. The CDR3 totals 17 residues. The CDR3 sequence: CASSIFRGLGGNTEAFF. The DNA of the CDR3 is TGTGCCAGTAGTATTTTCAGGGGGCTTGGAGGGAACACTGAAGCTTTCTTT.

This chain joins TRBV29-1 and TRBJ1-2, with 7 bases lining up with TRBD1. V trimming: 7 bases; J trimming: 0 bases; junction bases outside the gene matches: 5. The CDR3 totals 13 residues. The germline V gene has CDR1 SQVTM and CDR2 ANQGSEA. The CDR3 DNA reads TGCAGCGCCTCACAGGGGCCTAACTATGGCTACACCTTC. Residues: CSASQGPNYGYTF.

The chain couples TRBV4-2 to TRBJ2-2, with 7 bases aligning to TRBD2. This CDR3 is 18 amino acids long. Germline values: CDR1 LGHNA, CDR2 YNFKEQ. V shed 3 bases, J shed 4 bases, and the junction held 14 bases outside the gene matches. Written as DNA, the CDR3 is TGTGCCAGCAGCCAGGAGTTGGGGGGGATCGGGGGCACCGGGGAGCTGTTTTTT. This encodes CASSQELGGIGGTGELFF.

This clone was found a few times. As DNA, the CDR3 is TGTGCCAGCAGCTTGGCTACAGGGCGCTACAATGAGCAGTTCTTC. Protein sequence: CASSLATGRYNEQFF. J is TRBJ2-1 and V is TRBV5-4, with D maybe TRBD1 (6 bases). The CDR3 has 15 residues. The germline V gene encodes CDR1 SGHNT and CDR2 YYREEE (reference sequence). The V end lost 0 bases, the J end lost 3 bases, and 10 bases lay between the germline ends.

The V gene is TRBV5-1, the J gene TRBJ2-3; TRBD1 matches 7 bases. The CDR3 length is 15 residues. Germline CDR1 reads SGHRS; CDR2 reads YFSETQ. The trim removed 4 bases at V and 0 bases at J, leaving 5 bases unmatched. Written as DNA, the CDR3 is TGCGCCAGCAGCCAGGGACAGCTCAGCACAGATACGCAGTATTTT. It yields the protein CASSQGQLSTDTQYF.

This clone was detected only a few times. This sequence joins TRBV6-4 and TRBJ2-5, with a tentative D call TRBD1 (6 bases). Trimming left V 0 bases short and J 1 base short, with 9 bases between. Germline V gives CDR1 MRHNA, CDR2 SNTAGT. The CDR3 covers 15 residues. Here the CDR3 reads CASSDSGAPQETQYF. CDR3 bases: TGTGCCAGCAGTGACTCGGGGGCACCCCAAGAGACCCAGTACTTC.

This clone was counted only a few times. This chain joins TRBV29-1 and TRBJ2-2, with 9 positions matching TRBD1. Looked up from germline, CDR1 is SQVTM and CDR2 is ANQGSEA. V shed 6 bases, J shed 1 base, and the junction held 18 bases outside the gene matches. The CDR3 is made up of 19 amino acids. The CDR3 nucleotides read TGCAGCGTGGCCTTAGCCTCCGGGACAGGGATAAAGAACACCGGGGAGCTGTTTTTT. This translates into CSVALASGTGIKNTGELFF.

The CDR3 DNA reads as TGTGCCAGCAGCTTAGAGGGGCGTTCGGGCACAGATACGCAGTATTTT. This gives the protein CASSLEGRSGTDTQYF. The chain links TRBV7-2 to TRBJ2-3; possible D gene TRBD1, 5 bases. The CDR3 consists of 16 residues. Germline CDR1 and CDR2: SGHTA and FQGNSA. V dropped 1 base and J dropped 1 base, with 12 bases sitting between them.

This clone was observed a few times. Different DNA sequences within this sample yield the same CDR3. The chain combines TRBV5-4 with TRBJ2-5; D remains ambiguous. Germline V gives CDR1 SGHNT, CDR2 YYREEE (reference sequence). The CDR3 totals 13 residues. V was trimmed by 1 base and J by 0 bases, leaving 4 bases between them. The CDR3 loop is CASSLPYQETQYF. The CDR3 DNA sequence: TGTGCCAGCAGCTTGCCGTACCAAGAGACCCAGTACTTC.